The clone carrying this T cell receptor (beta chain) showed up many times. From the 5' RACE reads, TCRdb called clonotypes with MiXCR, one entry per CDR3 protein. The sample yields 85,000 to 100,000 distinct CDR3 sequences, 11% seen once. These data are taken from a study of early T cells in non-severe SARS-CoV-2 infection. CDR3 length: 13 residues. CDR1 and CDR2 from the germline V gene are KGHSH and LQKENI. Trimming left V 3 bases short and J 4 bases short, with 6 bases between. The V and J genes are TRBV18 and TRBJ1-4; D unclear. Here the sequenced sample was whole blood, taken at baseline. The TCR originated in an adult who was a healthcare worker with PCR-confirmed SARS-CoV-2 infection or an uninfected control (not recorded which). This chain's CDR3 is CASSPDGNEKLFF. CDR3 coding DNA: TGTGCCAGCTCACCCGACGGTAATGAAAAACTGTTTTTT.